These 32 T cell receptor beta chains originate from one sample sequenced in a study of identical twins. TCRdb re-called the 5' RACE reads with MiXCR, one entry per CDR3 protein. Among 400,000 to 500,000 distinct CDR3 sequences, about a fifth were seen once, and the ten largest hold 12%. Sequencing was done on a sample of naive T cells sorted from blood. All receptors derive from a man aged 45-65 years in good health.

The chain carries TRBV13 and TRBJ1-1; 8 positions agree with TRBD1. Trimming cost V 5 bases and J 5 bases; bases outside gene matches: 10. In germline, CDR1 is PRHDT, CDR2 FYEKMQ (reference sequence). This CDR3 has 15 residues. Here the CDR3 DNA reads TGTGCCAGCAGCCCGGACAGGGCGGTTTGGACTGAAGCTTTCTTT. Its translation: CASSPDRAVWTEAFF. Combining the CDR3 with reference TRBV13 and TRBJ1-1 gives the whole variable domain AAGVIQSPRHLIKEKRETATLKCYPIPRHDTVYWYQQGPGQDPQFLISFYEKMQSDKGSIPDRFSAQQFSDYHSELNMSSLELGDSALYFCASSPDRAVWTEAFFGQGTRLTVV.

The chain combines TRBV12-3 or TRBV12-4 with TRBJ2-3; 8 bases fit TRBD1. CDR3 size: 17 residues. J gave up 1 base and V 5 bases, and 11 bases lay outside the gene matches. The CDR3 DNA reads TGTGCCAGCAGTCCTTACAGGGGGGCCTTTGGCACAGATACGCAGTATTTT. It yields the protein CASSPYRGAFGTDTQYF.

CDR3 nucleotides: TGCAGTGCTCGAGCAAGGGACAGGAGCTCCTACGAGCAGTACTTC. Translation gives CSARARDRSSYEQYF. The chain employs TRBV20-1 and TRBJ2-7; 8 bases align to TRBD1. CDR3 length: 15 residues. The V gene's germline CDR1 is DFQATT and CDR2 SNEGSKA (reference sequence). After removal of 5 bases from V and 0 bases from J, the junction contained 9 bases not matched to a gene.

The chain couples TRBV20-1 to TRBJ2-3; possible D gene TRBD2, 5 bases. The CDR3 runs 16 residues. Germline lookup yields CDR1 DFQATT and CDR2 SNEGSKA (reference sequence). V was trimmed by 5 bases and J by 0 bases, leaving 18 bases between them. The CDR3 loop reads CSAPQDASRSTDTQYF. DNA for the CDR3: TGCAGTGCTCCTCAGGATGCTAGCAGGAGCACAGATACGCAGTATTTT.

V gene TRBV6-5 combines with J gene TRBJ1-1; weak D call: TRBD1 (5 bases). The germline V and J ends were trimmed by 0 bases and 5 bases, with 13 bases remaining between them. There are 15 residues in the CDR3. From germline, CDR1 is MNHEY and CDR2 SVGAGI. CDR3 residues: CASSYSWQGWTEAFF. The CDR3 nucleotides read TGTGCCAGCAGTTACTCGTGGCAGGGATGGACTGAAGCTTTCTTT.

This chain connects TRBV4-3 to TRBJ2-1, with 10 bases aligning to TRBD1. CDR3 length: 16 residues. Germline V gene data show CDR1 as LGHNA and CDR2 as YSLEER. The trim removed 0 bases at V and 7 bases at J, leaving 6 bases unmatched. The CDR3 region is CASSQDRGTGANEQFF. In nucleotides, the CDR3 is TGCGCCAGCAGCCAAGATAGAGGGACAGGGGCTAATGAGCAGTTCTTC.

This sequence joins TRBV4-3 and TRBJ2-1, with D maybe TRBD1 (6 bases). Germline assignment: CDR1 LGHNA and CDR2 YSLEER. The germline V and J ends were trimmed by 0 bases and 6 bases, with 15 bases remaining between them. This CDR3 has 16 residues. The CDR3 DNA follows: TGCGCCAGCAGCCAAGATCCAGGGGTTCTCGCCAATGAGCAGTTCTTC. It encodes CASSQDPGVLANEQFF.

This clonotype was seen only a few times. The J gene is TRBJ2-7, the V gene TRBV7-9; D gene ambiguous. The CDR3 consists of 13 residues. The V gene lost 1 base and the J gene lost 5 bases, with 9 bases spanning the gap. Germline values: CDR1 SEHNR, CDR2 FQNEAQ (reference sequence). The chain's CDR3 is CASSLEGRNEQYF. CDR3 DNA sequence: TGTGCCAGCAGCTTAGAGGGTAGGAACGAGCAGTACTTC. The full variable domain, its missing parts supplied by reference TRBV7-9 and TRBJ2-7, is DTGVSQNPRHKITKRGQNVTFRCDPISEHNRLYWYRQTLGQGPEFLTYFQNEAQLEKSRLLSDRFSAERPKGSFSTLEIQRTEQGDSAMYLCASSLEGRNEQYFGPGTRLTVT.

This clonotype turned up a few times. The V and J genes are TRBV2 and TRBJ1-2; 7 nucleotides match TRBD1. Germline values: CDR1 SNHLY, CDR2 FYNNEI. J lost 5 bases, V lost 3 bases, and 3 bases had no gene match. This CDR3 spans 13 amino acids. The CDR3 sequence: CASSDTGEYGYTF. CDR3 nucleotides: TGTGCCAGCAGTGACACAGGGGAATATGGCTACACCTTC. The full variable domain, completed using reference TRBV2 and TRBJ1-2, is EPEVTQTPSHQVTQMGQEVILRCVPISNHLYFYWYRQILGQKVEFLVSFYNNEISEKSEIFDDQFSVERPDGSNFTLKIRSTKLEDSAMYFCASSDTGEYGYTFGSGTRLTVV.

This clonotype occurred a few times. This chain uses TRBV7-2 with TRBJ2-7; tentatively, D is TRBD1 (5 bases). Looked up from germline, CDR1 is SGHTA and CDR2 is FQGNSA. With 2 bases removed from V and 5 bases from J, the gap between germline ends came to 22 bases. The CDR3 runs to 17 residues. In nucleotides, the CDR3 is TGTGCCAGCAGCTTAAGATATTTCGGCTCCAAGGGGCACGAGCAGTACTTC. Its translation is CASSLRYFGSKGHEQYF.

This clonotype was found many times. V usage is TRBV5-1 and J usage is TRBJ2-7; D possibly uses TRBD1 or TRBD2 (5 bases each). The V gene's germline CDR1 is SGHRS and CDR2 YFSETQ. This CDR3 region has 15 residues. With 7 bases removed from V and 3 bases from J, the gap between germline ends came to 20 bases. The CDR3 reads CASSTDPGRIYEQYF. The CDR3 region has the DNA TGCGCCAGCTCCACGGATCCGGGACGCATCTACGAGCAGTACTTC.

This clonotype has at least ten counts. The chain couples TRBV28 to TRBJ2-5; tentatively, D is TRBD1 (6 bases). Trimming took off 6 bases at V and 4 bases at J, with 12 bases between the two ends. The CDR3 spans 13 residues. Germline V gene sequence: CDR1 MDHEN, CDR2 SYDVKM. The CDR3 DNA follows: TGTGCCAGCAGCTTAGGGGGTGTAGAGACCCAGTACTTC. Translation: CASSLGGVETQYF.

This clonotype has ten or more counts. The chain links TRBV7-2 to TRBJ2-1; D is ambiguous. The CDR3 is made up of 12 amino acids. Deletions cut 4 bases from V and 9 bases from J, with 10 bases between. Germline values: CDR1 SGHTA, CDR2 FQGNSA. The CDR3, as DNA: TGTGCCAGCAGCTCTGTTGGTGGTGAGCAGTTCTTC. Translated: CASSSVGGEQFF. The variable domain in full, with the rest retrieved from reference TRBV7-2 and TRBJ2-1, is GAGVSQSPSNKVTEKGKDVELRCDPISGHTALYWYRQSLGQGLEFLIYFQGNSAPDKSGLPSDRFSAERTGGSVSTLTIQRTQQEDSAVYLCASSSVGGEQFFGPGTRLTVL.

This clonotype was seen repeatedly, ten times or more. The chain links TRBV7-2 to TRBJ1-6, with 8 bases that match TRBD1. There are 17 residues in the CDR3. CDR1 SGHTA and CDR2 FQGNSA come from the germline V gene. Trimming at V came to 5 bases and at J to 2 bases, leaving 8 bases not matched to a gene. The DNA of the CDR3 is TGTGCCAGCAGCCGGGACAGGTCAAACACCTATAATTCACCCCTCCACTTT. This encodes CASSRDRSNTYNSPLHF. Using reference TRBV7-2 and TRBJ1-6 for the parts outside the CDR3, the full variable domain is GAGVSQSPSNKVTEKGKDVELRCDPISGHTALYWYRQSLGQGLEFLIYFQGNSAPDKSGLPSDRFSAERTGGSVSTLTIQRTQQEDSAVYLCASSRDRSNTYNSPLHFGNGTRLTVT.

Regarding this clonotype: This may come from a read error, since a much larger clone is one base off. This chain uses TRBV3-1 with TRBJ2-7; the D gene is possibly TRBD2 (5 bases). The V gene lost 4 bases and the J gene lost 5 bases, with 12 bases spanning the gap. Per the germline V gene, CDR1 is LGHDT and CDR2 is YNNKEL (reference sequence). The CDR3 runs to 13 residues. The CDR3 loop reads CASSRVDGNEQYF. CDR3 sequence (DNA): TGTGCCAGCAGCCGAGTTGACGGGAACGAGCAGTACTTC.

This clonotype was detected ten times or more. The chain uses TRBV7-8 and TRBJ2-1, with TRBD1 matching 7 bases. This CDR3 spans 15 amino acids. Germline CDR1 and CDR2: SGHVS and FQNEAQ. V dropped 1 base and J dropped 3; count of bases not matched to a gene: 3. The CDR3 DNA is TGTGCCAGCAGCTTAGGCCGACAGGGCTACAATGAGCAGTTCTTC. Residues: CASSLGRQGYNEQFF.

The rearrangement uses TRBV20-1 and TRBJ2-1, with 12 bases lining up with TRBD2. The J segment lost 4 bases and the V segment lost 3 bases, leaving 10 bases of the junction unmatched. The CDR3 consists of 17 residues. Looked up from germline, CDR1 is DFQATT and CDR2 is SNEGSKA (reference sequence). CDR3 amino acids: CSARGGLAGGPYNEQFF. DNA for the CDR3: TGCAGTGCTAGGGGAGGGCTAGCGGGAGGGCCTTACAATGAGCAGTTCTTC.

This clonotype has just a few counts. The chain is built from TRBV6-1 and TRBJ2-3, with D maybe TRBD2 (6 bases). Trimming took 3 bases from V and 4 from J, leaving 14 bases between them. This CDR3 has 15 amino acids. Per germline, CDR1 MNHNS and CDR2 SASEGT. CDR3 coding DNA: TGTGCCAGCAGTGAGTGGCTAGCGAGGGCAGATACGCAGTATTTT. Translated, it gives CASSEWLARADTQYF.

V is TRBV7-9 and J is TRBJ2-7; tentatively, D is TRBD1 (7 bases). The length of the CDR3 is 15 residues. The germline V and J ends were trimmed by 7 bases and 3 bases, with 19 bases remaining between them. Per germline, CDR1 SEHNR and CDR2 FQNEAQ (reference sequence). This CDR3 is CASIHQGGAYYEQYF. CDR3 bases: TGTGCCAGCATTCACCAGGGGGGAGCATACTACGAGCAGTACTTC.

This clonotype has ten or more counts. This rearrangement joins TRBV7-9 to TRBJ1-3, with D unresolved. Germline lookup yields CDR1 SEHNR and CDR2 FQNEAQ (reference sequence). With 3 bases removed from V and 8 bases from J, the gap between germline ends came to 8 bases. CDR3 size: 12 residues. CDR3 sequence reads: CASSFTGYTIYF. CDR3 DNA sequence: TGTGCCAGCAGCTTCACGGGATACACCATATATTTT. Variable domain in full (rest from reference TRBV7-9 and TRBJ1-3): DTGVSQNPRHKITKRGQNVTFRCDPISEHNRLYWYRQTLGQGPEFLTYFQNEAQLEKSRLLSDRFSAERPKGSFSTLEIQRTEQGDSAMYLCASSFTGYTIYFGEGSWLTVV.

This clonotype came up a few times. This sequence joins TRBV7-8 and TRBJ2-7, with 11 positions matching TRBD2. CDR1 is SGHVS and CDR2 is FQNEAQ in the germline V gene. With V trimmed by 1 base and J by 6 bases, 8 bases remained unmatched. The CDR3 totals 16 residues. In DNA, the CDR3 is TGTGCCAGCAGCTTAGTTAGCGGGGGGGGGTTTCTCGAGCAGTACTTC. Amino acid sequence: CASSLVSGGGFLEQYF.

This clonotype was detected many times. The chain has TRBV7-2 and TRBJ2-3, with D maybe TRBD2 (6 bases). This CDR3 comprises 14 residues. CDR1 is SGHTA and CDR2 is FQGNSA in the germline V gene. V lost 6 bases, J lost 2 bases, and 12 bases lay in between. The CDR3 loop reads CASSSGLPTDTQYF. Written as DNA, the CDR3 is TGTGCCAGCAGTTCGGGACTTCCCACAGATACGCAGTATTTT.

The rearrangement uses TRBV18 and TRBJ2-7; 7 bases align to TRBD1. V trimming: 6 bases; J trimming: 4 bases; junction bases outside the gene matches: 9. Germline lookup yields CDR1 KGHSH and CDR2 LQKENI. The CDR3 is made up of 14 amino acids. CDR3 DNA sequence: TGTGCCAGCTCGAGCGCGACAGGGAGTTACGAGCAGTACTTC. Translated: CASSSATGSYEQYF.

V gene TRBV29-1 combines with J gene TRBJ2-5; D possibly corresponds to TRBD2 (7 bases). Germline CDR1 reads SQVTM; CDR2 reads ANQGSEA. The V gene lost 6 bases and the J gene lost 9 bases, with 11 bases spanning the gap. This CDR3 has 10 residues. CDR3 amino acids: CSVGEGAQYF. In DNA form, the CDR3 reads TGCAGCGTAGGGGAGGGGGCCCAGTACTTC.

The V and J genes are TRBV6-6 and TRBJ2-5; D is unclear. CDR1 is MNHNY and CDR2 is SVGAGI in the germline V gene (reference sequence). Trimming cost V 6 bases and J 14 bases, with 16 bases left between them. This CDR3 is 11 amino acids long. The CDR3 DNA reads TGTGCCAGCAGCTCCGGAGTAGTTTTTTACTTC. Protein product: CASSSGVVFYF.

This chain uses TRBV9 with TRBJ2-7, with 7 bases lining up with TRBD1. CDR3 size: 16 residues. CDR1 SGDLS and CDR2 YYNGEE come from the germline V gene. V was pared by 0 bases and J by 3 bases, with 9 bases of the junction left unmatched. The CDR3 loop is CASSVGGQDFSYEQYF. The CDR3 DNA sequence: TGTGCCAGCAGCGTAGGAGGACAGGACTTTAGCTACGAGCAGTACTTC.

The table lists this clonotype with a few counts. The chain uses TRBV25-1 and TRBJ1-1, with 9 positions matching TRBD1. The CDR3 runs to 14 residues. Losses at the gene ends were 6 bases for V and 6 bases for J; bases not matched to a gene: 8. Germline V gene sequence: CDR1 MGHDK, CDR2 SYGVNS. The CDR3 DNA reads as TGTGCCAGCAGAAACACAGGGGGCTTAGCTGAAGCTTTCTTT. The encoded protein is CASRNTGGLAEAFF.

The chain joins TRBV12-3 or TRBV12-4 to TRBJ2-1, with D tentatively TRBD2 (5 bases). Trimming stripped 9 bases from V and 0 bases from J, with 15 bases between. The CDR3 length is 15 residues. This CDR3 reads CASQEDGSSYNEQFF. The CDR3 DNA reads as TGTGCCAGTCAGGAGGACGGAAGCTCCTACAATGAGCAGTTCTTC.

This clonotype was seen a few times. The chain employs TRBV29-1 and TRBJ2-1; D not resolved. This CDR3 region has 11 residues. Germline V gene lookup returns CDR1 SQVTM and CDR2 ANQGSEA. Trimming removed 2 bases at V and 4 bases at J, with 3 bases between. The CDR3 DNA is TGCAGCGTTGAACGATACAATGAGCAGTTCTTC. It translates to CSVERYNEQFF.

This clonotype appeared many times. The gene calls are TRBV20-1 and TRBJ2-1; maybe TRBD2 (5 bases). V was pared by 5 bases and J by 1 base, with 18 bases between. The CDR3 loop spans 16 amino acids. The germline V gene encodes CDR1 DFQATT and CDR2 SNEGSKA (reference sequence). The CDR3 DNA reads TGCAGTGCTCGCCCCGGACCAGAGCGGTCCTACAATGAGCAGTTCTTC. Residues: CSARPGPERSYNEQFF.

This clonotype was detected a few times. The chain couples TRBV11-3 to TRBJ2-3, with 11 bases fitting TRBD1. V lost 3 bases and J lost 6; bases outside the gene matches: 8. Germline CDR1 and CDR2: SGHNT and YENEEA. This CDR3 is built from 16 residues. Here the CDR3 reads CASSFDGTGGEDTQYF. CDR3 DNA sequence: TGTGCCAGCAGCTTTGACGGGACAGGGGGTGAGGATACGCAGTATTTT.

The chain combines TRBV6-5 with TRBJ2-2; 9 positions match TRBD2. Germline V CDR1 and CDR2: MNHEY, SVGAGI. V shed 3 bases, J shed 6 bases, and the junction held 5 bases outside the gene matches. This CDR3 region has 15 residues. CDR3 sequence reads: CASSYGGGAPGELFF. CDR3 in DNA: TGTGCCAGCAGTTATGGCGGGGGGGCCCCCGGGGAGCTGTTTTTT.